A selection of T cell receptor beta chains follows, all from one sample in a study of cytomegalovirus exposure and HLA in healthy donors. TCRdb's copy holds only in-frame clones and misses some; the assay was immunoSEQ multiplex PCR. The repertoire holds approximately 160,000 clones, with about 84% as singletons. Source material: PBMCs. Source of these receptors: a man aged 18 to 29 in good health and CMV-seronegative. CDR3s include the opening cysteine and the closing phenylalanine or tryptophan. Each record gives: clone size, J gene, V gene, CDR3 protein. Part of the rows lack a size; the others show once, few, many or a class for expanded clones.

-	-	TRBV13	CASNSLGQGSYEQYF
once	TRBJ2-5	TRBV18	CASATGAVQETQYF
-	TRBJ2-1	TRBV4-2	CASSSGSYDEQFF
-	TRBJ2-1	TRBV7-9	CASSSPGQGASSEQFF
-	TRBJ2-7	TRBV2	CASNIREAYEQYF
few	TRBJ1-5	TRBV6-4	CASSVDGVQPQHF
-	TRBJ2-1	TRBV27	CASSRGSSYNEQFF
-	TRBJ2-1	TRBV9	CASRKGGSPYNEQFF
few	TRBJ1-5	TRBV6-7	CASRNPRVGQPQHF
-	TRBJ2-7	TRBV19	CASSIVGVPSYEQYF
-	TRBJ2-3	TRBV4-3	CASSQDPVSGTSTDTQYF
-	TRBJ1-1	TRBV18	CASSPSGQRDTEAFF
-	TRBJ2-7	TRBV6-5	CASSYFDRVGNEQYF
-	TRBJ1-5	TRBV4-2	CASSQAGGTNNQPQHF
-	TRBJ1-5	TRBV19	CASSSFGNGDQPQHF
-	TRBJ1-5	TRBV9	CASSVGPGLQPQHF
-	TRBJ2-7	TRBV7-8	CASRDLAVSSYEQYF
few	TRBJ2-7	TRBV4-2	CASSQDFLGEQYF
-	TRBJ2-1	TRBV18	CASSQGQGANNEQFF
-	TRBJ1-1	TRBV7-9	CASSRKNTEAFF
-	TRBJ1-1	TRBV6-5	CASKLTRVNTEAFF
-	TRBJ1-2	TRBV4-2	CASSRVGERNYGYTF
-	TRBJ2-3	TRBV5-6	CASSSPGQIIAGAADTQYF
-	TRBJ2-3	TRBV5-1	CASSFLGRGTDTQYF
-	TRBJ2-1	TRBV6-1	CASSGLSGYNEQFF
-	TRBJ2-3	TRBV10-3	CAIRGEASGSLTDTQYF
-	TRBJ1-1	TRBV2	CASSAQKNTEAFF
-	TRBJ2-7	TRBV19	CASSGTGVTYEQYF
many	TRBJ1-5	TRBV5-5	CASSPQQGRNQPQHF
once	TRBJ2-2	TRBV5-1	CASSLDALSTGELFF
-	TRBJ2-3	TRBV19	CASRPQGAISTDTQYF
-	TRBJ2-1	TRBV2	CASKERTYNEQFF
once	TRBJ2-7	TRBV10-3	CAISRTSGISYEQYF
few	TRBJ2-2	TRBV4-2	CASSQDKGAGELFF
-	TRBJ2-2	TRBV7-9	CASSLSGTHTGELFF
-	TRBJ2-5	TRBV7-2	CASTLDRRRQTQYF
-	TRBJ2-3	TRBV18	CASSPGQVGTDTQYF
-	TRBJ1-5	TRBV30	CAWQSQGYSNQPQHF
-	TRBJ2-2	TRBV13	CASSAGGELFF
few	TRBJ2-2	TRBV6-5	CASSFLTGGYTGELFF
few	TRBJ1-2	TRBV19	CASSFDRGTIGYTF
-	TRBJ2-7	TRBV7-8	CASSFLQGSSYEQYF
few	TRBJ2-3	TRBV18	CASSPPGGFSTDTQYF
-	TRBJ1-2	TRBV6-1	CASRGTGSNYGYTF
-	TRBJ1-1	TRBV19	CASSPPDTTLRDTEAFF
-	TRBJ2-6	TRBV6-5	CASSYTGGSGANVLTF
-	TRBJ1-2	TRBV5-6	CASSRDSLYYGYTF
-	-	TRBV6-5	CASSSRSSGGFHEQYF
once	TRBJ2-2	TRBV7-9	CASSPIAGADTGELFF
-	TRBJ2-5	TRBV2	CASAGLAEGAQYF
-	TRBJ2-6	TRBV11-2	CASRAGGNGANVLTF